The 30 T cell receptor beta chains presented below share a single source sample, sequenced in a study of T-cell reconstitution after alpha-beta-depleted transplantation in children (dated by TCRdb to the mid-2010s). The treatment or condition label, read with the paper, signifies: allogeneic hematopoietic cell transplantation with graft depleted of TCRalphabeta T cells and CD19 B cells. Library creation used PCR. Sequenced on an Illumina HiSeq 2500. TCR library preparation used molecular barcoding, with unique molecular identifiers applied to normalize quantification of the TCRbeta repertoire. The public reads were quality trimmed at Q25 with fastp and then assembled into clones with MiXCR by TCRdb, keeping productive beta chains. A single entry per CDR3 protein holds the most common genes and DNA from its merged rows. For this sample the table gives roughly 790,000 distinct CDR3 sequences, of which approximately 15% were detected only once. Roughly 4.8% of the sample lies in the top ten.

The starting material was PBMCs, mostly from graft donor cells, obtained 360 days after TCRalphabeta/CD19-depleted stem cell transplant. The receptor set was obtained from a male patient aged 5 to 17 who had a stem cell transplant for acute lymphoblastic leukemia, so the T cells may come from the graft donor.

The CDR3 DNA follows: TGTGCCAGCAGCCTCTTCGCGGGAGATCGCGACGAGCAGTACTTC. This translates into CASSLFAGDRDEQYF. The chain is built from TRBV6-2 or TRBV6-3 and TRBJ2-7; 7 bases match TRBD2. The CDR3 spans 15 residues. Germline CDR1 MNHEY, CDR2 SVGEGT. J was trimmed by 5 bases and V by 6 bases; bases with no gene match: 13.

This chain connects TRBV9 to TRBJ2-1; TRBD2 agrees at 7 bases. From germline, CDR1 is SGDLS and CDR2 YYNGEE. The V and J ends lost 2 bases and 5 bases, in that order; junction bases with no gene match: 10. CDR3 length equals 16 residues. Written as DNA, the CDR3 is TGTGCCAGCAGCGTTAGCCGGTCTAGCGGCGACAATGAGCAGTTCTTC. This sequence encodes CASSVSRSSGDNEQFF.

CDR3: CASSLTSGDSYEQYF. The CDR3 region has the DNA TGTGCCAGCAGCTTGACTAGCGGGGACTCCTACGAGCAGTACTTC. The chain links TRBV5-5 to TRBJ2-7, with 10 bases that match TRBD2. The germline V gene encodes CDR1 SGHKS and CDR2 YYEKEE (reference sequence). The trim removed 1 base at V and 0 bases at J, leaving 1 base unmatched. The CDR3 sequence is 15 residues long.

This clonotype was detected only a few times. The J gene is TRBJ2-7, the V gene TRBV7-4, with a tentative D call TRBD2 (5 bases). The CDR3 sequence is 16 residues long. Germline V gives CDR1 SGHVT, CDR2 SQSDAQ. The V end lost 5 bases, the J end lost 0 bases, and 17 bases lay between the germline ends. Here the CDR3 reads CASSPPAGRYSYEQYF. CDR3 sequence (DNA): TGTGCCAGCAGCCCCCCCGCGGGCAGATACTCCTACGAGCAGTACTTC.

This clonotype was counted at least ten times. The chain carries TRBV9 and TRBJ2-5, with D possibly TRBD1 on 6 matching bases. From germline, CDR1 is SGDLS and CDR2 YYNGEE. V was pared by 4 bases and J by 5 bases, with 15 bases between. CDR3 size: 14 residues. This chain's CDR3 is CASSQDSSWETQYF. Written as DNA, the CDR3 is TGTGCCAGCAGCCAGGACAGTTCCTGGGAGACCCAGTACTTC.

The rearrangement joins TRBV19 to TRBJ2-1; 9 bases fit TRBD1. The CDR3 extends over 14 amino acids. Germline lookup yields CDR1 LNHDA and CDR2 SQIVND (reference sequence). With 4 bases clipped from V and 6 bases from J, the junction kept 4 bases outside the gene matches. The CDR3, as DNA: TGTGCCAGTAGTACGGGACAGGGCAGCAATGAGCAGTTCTTC. Its protein is CASSTGQGSNEQFF.

The V gene is TRBV11-1, the J gene TRBJ1-2; 7 bases are shared with TRBD1. CDR3 length: 19 residues. CDR1 SGHAT and CDR2 FQDESV come from the germline V gene (reference sequence). After removal of 6 bases from V and 5 bases from J, the junction contained 24 bases not matched to a gene. The CDR3, as DNA: TGTGCCAGCAGTCACCTATCGACAGGGCCCGCTCTCGCCGTTTATGGCTACACCTTC. It codes for CASSHLSTGPALAVYGYTF.

This clonotype was picked up a small number of times. This chain uses TRBV10-3 with TRBJ2-7, with 9 bases identical to TRBD1. CDR1 and CDR2 from the germline V gene are ENHRY and SYGVKD. The CDR3 covers 12 residues. Unmatched junction bases numbered 4, after V lost 8 bases and J lost 5 bases. As DNA, the CDR3 is TGTGCCATCGCGGGACAGGGCGACGAGCAGTACTTC. The encoded protein is CAIAGQGDEQYF.

V is TRBV18 and J is TRBJ2-7; 9 bases agree with TRBD1. CDR1 and CDR2 (germline): KGHSH, LQKENI. This CDR3 spans 17 amino acids. V was clipped by 6 bases and J by 4 bases; unmatched bases: 16. This CDR3 is CASSLLGQGRTRYEQYF. The CDR3 DNA follows: TGTGCCAGCTCCCTTCTCGGACAGGGGCGAACAAGATACGAGCAGTACTTC.

This clonotype was counted only a few times. The rearrangement links TRBV20-1 to TRBJ2-1; 14 bases are shared with TRBD2. This CDR3 is 14 amino acids long. The J segment lost 8 bases and the V segment lost 5 bases, leaving 5 bases of the junction unmatched. Germline V gene sequence: CDR1 DFQATT, CDR2 SNEGSKA (reference sequence). The CDR3 is CSAATSGRADEQFF. The DNA of the CDR3 is TGCAGTGCTGCGACTAGCGGGAGGGCCGATGAGCAGTTCTTC.

The genes are TRBV13 and TRBJ1-2; D may be TRBD1 (6 bases). CDR1 is PRHDT, CDR2 FYEKMQ, per germline (reference sequence). The CDR3 extends over 15 amino acids. The V gene lost 0 bases and the J gene lost 2 bases, with 10 bases spanning the gap. Here the CDR3 DNA reads TGTGCCAGCAGCTTAGGCAGGGGACCCAACTATGGCTACACCTTC. As protein: CASSLGRGPNYGYTF.

V usage is TRBV24-1 and J usage is TRBJ2-1; D is unresolved. With 2 bases removed from V and 4 bases from J, the gap between germline ends came to 11 bases. This CDR3 contains 15 residues. CDR1 is KGHDR, CDR2 SFDVKD, per germline. CDR3 bases: TGTGCCACCAGTGATTATGTCGCAGCTTACAATGAGCAGTTCTTC. Translation: CATSDYVAAYNEQFF.

This clonotype was observed a handful of times. The CDR3 here is CASTDLGQGVLRDTQYF. CDR3 bases: TGCGCCAGCACCGATTTAGGACAGGGGGTGTTGAGGGATACGCAGTATTTT. This chain links TRBV5-1 with TRBJ2-3, with 10 bases fitting TRBD1. The V segment lost 6 bases and the J segment 6 bases; nucleotides outside the gene matches: 16. CDR1 is SGHRS and CDR2 is YFSETQ in the germline V gene. This CDR3 has 17 amino acids.

In regard to this clonotype: A read error is likely, as this CDR3 ends without the conserved phenylalanine or tryptophan. V and J are TRBV5-1 and TRBJ1-5; D is undetermined. Germline loops: CDR1 SGHRS, CDR2 YFSETQ. CDR3 size: 12 residues. V lost 0 bases, J lost 6 bases, and 4 bases lay in between. For the CDR3, the DNA is TGCGCCAGCAGCTTGGAAGGTCAGCCCCAGCATTGT. As protein: CASSLEGQPQHC.

This clonotype appeared a few times. The chain recombines TRBV11-2 with TRBJ2-1, with a possible D match to TRBD1 (5 bases). Trimming took off 5 bases at V and 10 bases at J, with 18 bases between the two ends. CDR1 SGHAT and CDR2 FQNNGV come from the germline V gene. The CDR3 loop spans 14 amino acids. For the CDR3, the DNA is TGTGCCAGCAGCCTGGGCAGGGCCTCGAGAGAGCAGTTCTTC. Encoded protein: CASSLGRASREQFF.

The rearrangement uses TRBV7-8 and TRBJ2-7; no clear D. With 0 bases removed from V and 2 bases from J, the gap between germline ends came to 14 bases. The CDR3 has 16 amino acids. Germline V gene lookup returns CDR1 SGHVS and CDR2 FQNEAQ. The CDR3 loop is CASSLALGQRTYEQYF. As DNA, the CDR3 is TGTGCCAGCAGCTTAGCGCTCGGGCAGCGCACCTACGAGCAGTACTTC. The full variable domain, its missing parts supplied by reference TRBV7-8 and TRBJ2-7, is GAGVSQSPRYKVAKRGQDVALRCDPISGHVSLFWYQQALGQGPEFLTYFQNEAQLDKSGLPSDRFFAERPEGSVSTLKIQRTQQEDSAVYLCASSLALGQRTYEQYFGPGTRLTVT.

In this sample, this clonotype turned up many times. This chain joins TRBV20-1 and TRBJ2-7; possibly TRBD1 or TRBD2 for D (5 bases each). Trimming took off 5 bases at V and 2 bases at J, with 13 bases between the two ends. CDR3 length: 13 amino acids. Per germline, CDR1 DFQATT and CDR2 SNEGSKA (reference sequence). CDR3 amino acids: CSAGRDRTYEQYF. The CDR3 DNA sequence: TGCAGTGCTGGAAGGGACCGAACCTACGAGCAGTACTTC.

This clonotype appeared a few times. The rearrangement links TRBV29-1 to TRBJ2-7, with D perhaps TRBD1 (5 bases). The CDR3 has 13 amino acids. The germline V gene encodes CDR1 SQVTM and CDR2 ANQGSEA. V was cut by 7 bases and J by 7 bases, with 20 bases left in between. The chain's CDR3 is CSEEKQDLGEQYF. CDR3 coding DNA: TGCAGCGAGGAGAAACAGGACCTAGGAGAGCAGTACTTC.

V is TRBV12-3 or TRBV12-4 and J is TRBJ1-1; D is possibly TRBD1 (5 bases). The CDR3 loop spans 18 amino acids. The V gene lost 8 bases and the J gene lost 1 base, with 26 bases spanning the gap. The CDR3 DNA reads TGTGCCAGCTGTTCCGTTCTTGGGGCAGCAAGCCCGAACACTGAAGCTTTCTTT. Protein: CASCSVLGAASPNTEAFF.

CDR3 sequence reads: CASSLGLAETGELFF. The DNA of the CDR3 is TGTGCCAGCAGCTTAGGACTAGCGGAGACCGGGGAGCTGTTTTTT. The chain uses TRBV7-9 and TRBJ2-2; 9 positions agree with TRBD2. The CDR3 spans 15 residues. CDR1 and CDR2 (germline): SEHNR, FQNEAQ (reference sequence). J was trimmed by 5 bases and V by 1 base; bases with no gene match: 2.

This clonotype appeared many times. The chain links TRBV4-1 to TRBJ2-7; 12 positions agree with TRBD2. V shed 1 base, J shed 2 bases, and the junction held 3 bases outside the gene matches. The germline gives CDR1 MGHRA, CDR2 YSYEKL. This CDR3 is built from 16 residues. CDR3 residues: CASSQGLAGGTYEQYF. The CDR3 bases are TGCGCCAGCAGCCAAGGGCTAGCGGGAGGGACCTACGAGCAGTACTTC.

This clonotype has just a few counts. In nucleotides, the CDR3 is TGCGCCAGCTGCACTAGCGGGAAGTGGGATACGCAGTATTTT. Protein: CASCTSGKWDTQYF. This chain joins TRBV5-1 and TRBJ2-3, with TRBD2 matching over 10 bases. The CDR3 totals 14 residues. Germline assignment: CDR1 SGHRS and CDR2 YFSETQ. Trimming removed 7 bases from V and 6 bases from J; junction bases left unmatched: 8.

This clonotype was seen ten or more times. The rearrangement uses TRBV20-1 and TRBJ2-7, with TRBD1 identical over 7 bases. The germline gives CDR1 DFQATT, CDR2 SNEGSKA (reference sequence). Trimming took 6 bases from V and 3 from J; bases not matched to a gene: 8. The CDR3 is made up of 13 amino acids. CDR3 DNA sequence: TGCAGTGCCGAGGGACAGACCTACTACGAGCAGTACTTC. Translation gives CSAEGQTYYEQYF.

The rearrangement uses TRBV9 and TRBJ2-3; the match to TRBD2 covers 7 bases. Germline V gene data show CDR1 as SGDLS and CDR2 as YYNGEE. V lost 0 bases and J lost 0; bases outside the gene matches: 7. The CDR3 is 17 amino acids. Here the CDR3 DNA reads TGTGCCAGCAGCGTAGCTTCGCTAGCGGTGAGCACAGATACGCAGTATTTT. This gives the protein CASSVASLAVSTDTQYF.

The V call is TRBV20-1, the J call TRBJ2-7; 8 bases line up with TRBD1. V trimming: 4 bases; J trimming: 1 base; junction bases outside the gene matches: 9. This CDR3 spans 15 amino acids. In germline, CDR1 is DFQATT, CDR2 SNEGSKA (reference sequence). This CDR3 is CSAIARDRLSYEQYF. The CDR3 nucleotides read TGCAGTGCTATAGCCCGGGACAGGTTGTCCTACGAGCAGTACTTC.

The genes are TRBV3-1 and TRBJ1-5; TRBD1 matches at 10 bases. V lost 3 bases, J lost 9 bases, and 8 bases stayed unmatched. Germline values: CDR1 LGHDT, CDR2 YNNKEL (reference sequence). The CDR3 spans 15 residues. CDR3 sequence (DNA): TGTGCCAGCAGCCAGGCCGGGACAGGGGTTCGGCCCCAGCATTTT. Its protein product is CASSQAGTGVRPQHF.

This clonotype appeared a few times. The chain links TRBV4-1 to TRBJ2-7, with 9 bases that match TRBD1. CDR3 length: 14 residues. From germline, CDR1 is MGHRA and CDR2 YSYEKL. V lost 4 bases to trimming and J lost 5 bases; unmatched junction nucleotides: 6. CDR3 sequence: CASSLLDRGNEQYF. The CDR3 coding sequence is TGCGCCAGCAGCCTATTGGACAGGGGCAACGAGCAGTACTTC.

The sample holds a few counts of this clonotype. The chain employs TRBV27 and TRBJ2-5, with 10 bases identical to TRBD2. The V and J ends lost 6 bases and 5 bases, in that order; junction bases with no gene match: 12. This CDR3 comprises 16 residues. The germline gives CDR1 MNHEY, CDR2 SMNVEV (reference sequence). The CDR3 DNA is TGTGCCAGCAGCACAAGGCTAGCGGGAGATCGGGAGACCCAGTACTTC. Its protein is CASSTRLAGDRETQYF.

This clonotype has a handful of counts. V gene TRBV29-1 combines with J gene TRBJ2-2; the D gene is possibly TRBD2 (6 bases). This CDR3 has 14 residues. The V end lost 4 bases, the J end lost 1 base, and 10 bases lay between the germline ends. Germline loops: CDR1 SQVTM, CDR2 ANQGSEA. The CDR3 bases are TGCAGCGTTGGGACGGGACTGAACACCGGGGAGCTGTTTTTT. This gives the protein CSVGTGLNTGELFF.

This clonotype was recorded many times. The V and J genes are TRBV29-1 and TRBJ2-7, with D possibly TRBD2 on 5 matching bases. The CDR3 consists of 13 residues. The germline V and J ends were trimmed by 4 bases and 1 base, with 11 bases remaining between them. Germline lookup yields CDR1 SQVTM and CDR2 ANQGSEA. The CDR3 nucleotides read TGCAGCGTTGGATATCGGGGATCCTACGAGCAGTACTTC. It codes for CSVGYRGSYEQYF.